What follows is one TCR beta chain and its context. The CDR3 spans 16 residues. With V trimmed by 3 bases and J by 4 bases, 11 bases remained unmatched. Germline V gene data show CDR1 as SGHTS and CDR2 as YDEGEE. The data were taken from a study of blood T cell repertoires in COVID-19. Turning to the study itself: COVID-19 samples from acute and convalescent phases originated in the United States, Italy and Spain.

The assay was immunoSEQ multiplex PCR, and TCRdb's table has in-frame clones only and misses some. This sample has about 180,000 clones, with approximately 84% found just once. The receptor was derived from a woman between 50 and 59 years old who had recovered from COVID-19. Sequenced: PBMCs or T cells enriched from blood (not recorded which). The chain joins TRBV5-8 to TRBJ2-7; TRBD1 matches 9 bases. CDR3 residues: CASSSINNRGQYEQYF. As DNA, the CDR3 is TGTGCCAGCAGCTCCATCAACAACAGGGGGCAGTACGAGCAGTACTTC.